This T cell receptor beta chain was sequenced during a study of blood T cell repertoires in COVID-19. Across the study: Sites in the United States, Italy and Spain provided acute and convalescent COVID-19 samples.

The germline V gene encodes CDR1 SGHTA and CDR2 FQGNSA. The ends were cut back, 1 base at V and 2 bases at J, with 9 bases in the middle. The CDR3 length is 15 residues. Clones were read by immunoSEQ multiplex PCR, and TCRdb kept only the in-frame ones, dropping some. Counted here are 76,000 or so clones, around 79% occurring once; the ten biggest clones make up 11%. The rearrangement joins TRBV7-2 to TRBJ2-1, with D possibly being TRBD2 (7 bases). Source material: peripheral blood. This TCR was sampled from a man aged 50-59 years with acute or convalescent COVID-19. CDR3 residues: CASSLEGGPYNEQFF. The CDR3 DNA reads as TGTGCCAGCAGCTTAGAGGGGGGGCCCTACAATGAGCAGTTCTTC.